This T cell receptor (beta chain) was identified in a study of cytomegalovirus exposure and HLA in healthy donors. Overall study findings and caveats: Published work reported that the classifier diagnosed cytomegalovirus status with high specificity and sensitivity. A later analysis found first-cohort TCR clusters tended to co-occur in the 120 or so validation repertoires. Cytomegalovirus-associated status was assigned to 150 or so TCR beta chains.

The repertoire was sequenced with immunoSEQ multiplex PCR; TCRdb's copy has only in-frame clones and lacks some. Here the sample spans 120,000 or so clones, about nine tenths being singletons. Germline CDR1 reads SGHDT; CDR2 reads YYEEEE. CDR3 size: 16 residues. V lost 5 bases to trimming and J lost 7 bases; unmatched junction nucleotides: 12. The validation cohort, a group of 100 to 150 subjects, included the donors and was separate from the roughly 670-subject first cohort. Comment on this clone: Its specificity is not known.

What was sequenced was PBMCs. This clonotype originated in a young man in good health and CMV-seronegative. The chain is built from TRBV5-6 and TRBJ2-3, with 11 positions matching TRBD2. Written as DNA, the CDR3 is TGTGCCAGCAGGGCTAGCGGGGGGTTATCAGTACATACGCAGTATTTT. Its protein product is CASRASGGLSVHTQYF.